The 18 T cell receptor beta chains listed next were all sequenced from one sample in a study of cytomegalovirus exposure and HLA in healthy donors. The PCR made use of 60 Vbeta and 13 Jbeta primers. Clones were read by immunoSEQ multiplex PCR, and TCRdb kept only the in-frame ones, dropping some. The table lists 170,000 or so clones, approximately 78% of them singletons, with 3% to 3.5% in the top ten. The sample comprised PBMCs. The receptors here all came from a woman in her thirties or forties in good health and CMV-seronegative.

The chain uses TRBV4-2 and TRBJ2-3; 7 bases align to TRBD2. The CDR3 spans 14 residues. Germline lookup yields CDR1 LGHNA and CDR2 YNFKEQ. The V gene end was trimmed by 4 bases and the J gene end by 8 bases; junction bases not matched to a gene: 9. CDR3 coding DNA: TGTGCCAGCAGCCCTGGACTAGAGCTCGGTACGCAGTATTTT. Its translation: CASSPGLELGTQYF.

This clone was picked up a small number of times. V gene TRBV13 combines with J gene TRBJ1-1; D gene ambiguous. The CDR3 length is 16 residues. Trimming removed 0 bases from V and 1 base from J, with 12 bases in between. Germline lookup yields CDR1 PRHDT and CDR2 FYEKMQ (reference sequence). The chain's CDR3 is CASSLGYSRENTEAFF. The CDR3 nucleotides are TGTGCCAGCAGCTTAGGATATTCTCGGGAGAACACTGAAGCTTTCTTT. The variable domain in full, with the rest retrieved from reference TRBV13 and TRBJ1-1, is AAGVIQSPRHLIKEKRETATLKCYPIPRHDTVYWYQQGPGQDPQFLISFYEKMQSDKGSIPDRFSAQQFSDYHSELNMSSLELGDSALYFCASSLGYSRENTEAFFGQGTRLTVV.

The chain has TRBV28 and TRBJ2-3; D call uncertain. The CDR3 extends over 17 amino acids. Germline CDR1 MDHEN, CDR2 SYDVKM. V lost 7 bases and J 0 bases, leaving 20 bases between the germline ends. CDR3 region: CASKLSPAAISTDTQYF. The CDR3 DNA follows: TGTGCCAGCAAATTATCCCCCGCGGCCATCAGCACAGATACGCAGTATTTT.

The CDR3 DNA reads as TGTGCAGCCTCGACAGGGGGGATTGAGACCCAGTACTTC. Encoded protein: CAASTGGIETQYF. The chain couples TRBV5-4 to TRBJ2-5, with 9 bases lining up with TRBD1. Germline CDR1 and CDR2: SGHNT and YYREEE (reference sequence). The CDR3 has 13 residues.

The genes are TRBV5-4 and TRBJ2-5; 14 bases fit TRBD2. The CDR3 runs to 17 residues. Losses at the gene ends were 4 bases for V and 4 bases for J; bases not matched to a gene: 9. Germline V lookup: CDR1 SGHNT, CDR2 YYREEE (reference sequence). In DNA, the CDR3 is TGTGCCAGCAGCCGCCCGGGACTAGCGGGGGAGGGAGAGACCCAGTACTTC. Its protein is CASSRPGLAGEGETQYF.

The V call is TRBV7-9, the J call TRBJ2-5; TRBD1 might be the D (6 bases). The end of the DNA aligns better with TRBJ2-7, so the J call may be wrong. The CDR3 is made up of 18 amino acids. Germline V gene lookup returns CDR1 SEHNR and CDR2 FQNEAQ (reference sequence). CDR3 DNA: TGTGCCAGCAGCTTAGCTACAGGGTACGGGACACCCGGCTACGAGCAGTACTTC. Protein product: CASSLATGYGTPGYEQYF.

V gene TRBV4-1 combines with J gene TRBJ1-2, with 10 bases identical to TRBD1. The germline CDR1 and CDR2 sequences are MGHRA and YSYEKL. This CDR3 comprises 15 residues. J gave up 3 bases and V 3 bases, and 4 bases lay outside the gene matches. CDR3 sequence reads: CASSQDRGAYYGYTF. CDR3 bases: TGCGCCAGCAGCCAGGACAGGGGGGCGTACTATGGCTACACCTTC.

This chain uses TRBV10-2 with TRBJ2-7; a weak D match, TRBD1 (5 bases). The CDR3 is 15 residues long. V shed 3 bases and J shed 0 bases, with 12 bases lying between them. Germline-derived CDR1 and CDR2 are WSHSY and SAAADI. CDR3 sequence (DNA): TGCGCCAGCAGTGAACCCAGGGCCTCCTCCTACGAGCAGTACTTC. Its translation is CASSEPRASSYEQYF.

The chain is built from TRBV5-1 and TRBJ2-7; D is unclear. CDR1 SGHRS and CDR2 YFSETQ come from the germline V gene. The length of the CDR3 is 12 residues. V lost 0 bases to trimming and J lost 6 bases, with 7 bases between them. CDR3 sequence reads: CASSLGEREQYF. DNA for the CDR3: TGCGCCAGCAGCTTGGGAGAACGCGAGCAGTACTTC.

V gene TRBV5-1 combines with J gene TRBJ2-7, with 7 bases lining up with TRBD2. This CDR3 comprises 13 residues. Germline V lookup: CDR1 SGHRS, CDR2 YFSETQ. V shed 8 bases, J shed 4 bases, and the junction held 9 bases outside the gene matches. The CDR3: CASSRGLQYEQYF. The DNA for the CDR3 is TGCGCCAGTTCCCGGGGACTACAGTACGAGCAGTACTTC.

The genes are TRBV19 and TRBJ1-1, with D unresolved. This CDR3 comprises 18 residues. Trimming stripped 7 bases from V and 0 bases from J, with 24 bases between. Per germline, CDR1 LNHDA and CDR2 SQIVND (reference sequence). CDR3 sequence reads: CASTNTVSRRQMNTEAFF. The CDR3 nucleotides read TGTGCCAGTACCAATACGGTTTCCAGGCGTCAAATGAACACTGAAGCTTTCTTT.

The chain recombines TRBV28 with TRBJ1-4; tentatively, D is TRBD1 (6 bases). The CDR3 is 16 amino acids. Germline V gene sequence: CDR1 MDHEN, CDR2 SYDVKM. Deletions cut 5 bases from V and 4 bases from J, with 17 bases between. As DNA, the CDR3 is TGTGCCAGCAGTACCCGACAGGCGGGTCTTAATGAAAAACTGTTTTTT. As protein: CASSTRQAGLNEKLFF. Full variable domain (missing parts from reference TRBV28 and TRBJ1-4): DVKVTQSSRYLVKRTGEKVFLECVQDMDHENMFWYRQDPGLGLRLIYFSYDVKMKEKGDIPEGYSVSREKKERFSLILESASTNQTSMYLCASSTRQAGLNEKLFFGSGTQLSVL.

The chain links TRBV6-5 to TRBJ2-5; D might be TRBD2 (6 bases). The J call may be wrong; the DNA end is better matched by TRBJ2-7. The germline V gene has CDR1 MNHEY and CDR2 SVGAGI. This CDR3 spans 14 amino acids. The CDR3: CASSELAPYHEQYF. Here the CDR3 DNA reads TGTGCCAGCAGTGAACTAGCTCCCTATCACGAGCAGTACTTC.

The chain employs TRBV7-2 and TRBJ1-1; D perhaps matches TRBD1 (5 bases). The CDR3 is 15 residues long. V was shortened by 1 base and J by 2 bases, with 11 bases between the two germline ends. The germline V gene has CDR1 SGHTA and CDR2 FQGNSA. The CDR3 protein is CASSLVQGINTEAFF. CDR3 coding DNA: TGTGCCAGCAGCTTAGTTCAGGGTATAAACACTGAAGCTTTCTTT.

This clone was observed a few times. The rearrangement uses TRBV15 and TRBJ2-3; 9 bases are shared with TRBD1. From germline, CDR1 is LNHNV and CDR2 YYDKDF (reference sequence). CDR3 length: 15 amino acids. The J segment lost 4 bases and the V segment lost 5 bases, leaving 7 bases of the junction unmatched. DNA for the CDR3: TGTGCCACCAGCGGCTGGGACAGGGATCCAGATACGCAGTATTTT. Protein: CATSGWDRDPDTQYF.

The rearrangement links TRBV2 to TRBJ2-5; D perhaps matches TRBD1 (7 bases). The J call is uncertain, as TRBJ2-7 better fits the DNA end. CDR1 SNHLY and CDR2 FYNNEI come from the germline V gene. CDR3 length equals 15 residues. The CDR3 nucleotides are TGTGCCAGCAATAGAGCCGGGACAGCGGGCTACGAGCAGTACTTC. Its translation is CASNRAGTAGYEQYF.

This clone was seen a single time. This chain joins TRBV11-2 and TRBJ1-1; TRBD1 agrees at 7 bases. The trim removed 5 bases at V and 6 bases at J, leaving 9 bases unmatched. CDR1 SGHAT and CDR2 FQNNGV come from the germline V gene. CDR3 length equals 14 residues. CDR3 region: CASSPRQGDSEAFF. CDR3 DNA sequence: TGTGCCAGCAGCCCGAGACAGGGTGATTCTGAAGCTTTCTTT.

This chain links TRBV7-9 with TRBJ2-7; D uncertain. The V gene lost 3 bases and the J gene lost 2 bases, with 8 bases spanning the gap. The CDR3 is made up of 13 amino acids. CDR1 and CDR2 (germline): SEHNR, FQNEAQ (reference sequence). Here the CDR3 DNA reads TGTGCCAGCAGCTTGCCAGAAGCCTACGAGCAGTACTTC. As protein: CASSLPEAYEQYF.